This section outlines one T cell receptor beta chain sequence together with its context. The data were obtained in a study of CD8 T cells in Susac syndrome. Reverse transcription used about 0.45 to 1 ug RNA and random hexamers. Each CDR3 protein gets one entry after TCRdb re-called the immunoSEQ multiplex PCR reads with MiXCR. The repertoire has 190,000 or so distinct CDR3 sequences, roughly 95% of them found once; the top ten carry 0.085% to 0.095%. The CDR3 consists of 13 residues. Trimming shortened V by 7 bases and J by 0 bases, and 7 bases separated the two germline ends. Germline V gene sequence: CDR1 MGHDK, CDR2 SYGVNS.

The receptor was derived from a human donor with multiple sclerosis. This rearrangement joins TRBV25-1 to TRBJ2-1; D possibly corresponds to TRBD2 (5 bases). The sequencing sample was made of CD4+ T cells from PBMCs. The CDR3 DNA reads TGTGCCAGCACTGAGGGCTCCTACAATGAGCAGTTCTTC. Its protein product is CASTEGSYNEQFF.